These 5 T cell receptor beta chains originate from one sample sequenced in a study of blood T cell repertoires in COVID-19. TCRdb's table, derived via immunoSEQ multiplex PCR, lists solely in-frame clones and lacks some. The top ten clones hold approximately 3.4% of a sample with 99,000 or so clones, roughly 80% of them seen once. Sequencing input: peripheral blood. These receptors were obtained from an elderly woman with active or convalescent COVID-19.

The V gene is TRBV2, the J gene TRBJ2-5; 10 bases are shared with TRBD2. V lost 7 bases and J lost 5; bases outside the gene matches: 7. CDR1 SNHLY and CDR2 FYNNEI come from the germline V gene. The CDR3 covers 14 residues. Here the CDR3 DNA reads TGTGCCAGCATCAGGGGTAGCGGGAGGGAGACCCAGTACTTC. As protein: CASIRGSGRETQYF.

The chain links TRBV28 to TRBJ2-1; 7 bases map to TRBD1. Germline lookup yields CDR1 MDHEN and CDR2 SYDVKM. The CDR3 runs 14 residues. After removal of 3 bases from V and 5 bases from J, the junction contained 4 bases not matched to a gene. CDR3 region: CASSLGDSHNEQFF. Here the CDR3 DNA reads TGTGCCAGCAGTTTGGGGGACAGCCACAATGAGCAGTTCTTC.

The rearrangement uses TRBV27 and TRBJ1-4; possibly TRBD1 for D (5 bases). The CDR3 spans 15 residues. Trimming stripped 6 bases from V and 8 bases from J, with 19 bases between. Germline assignment: CDR1 MNHEY and CDR2 SMNVEV (reference sequence). The CDR3 reads CASRPRGRASEKLFF. CDR3 DNA: TGTGCCAGCAGACCTAGGGGCAGGGCCAGCGAAAAACTGTTTTTT. Full variable domain (outside the CDR3, taken from reference TRBV27 and TRBJ1-4): EAQVTQNPRYLITVTGKKLTVTCSQNMNHEYMSWYRQDPGLGLRQIYYSMNVEVTDKGDVPEGYKVSRKEKRNFPLILESPSPNQTSLYFCASRPRGRASEKLFFGSGTQLSVL.

This chain joins TRBV6-2 or TRBV6-3 and TRBJ2-3; tentatively, D is TRBD2 (5 bases). The germline V and J ends were trimmed by 2 bases and 4 bases, with 7 bases remaining between them. This CDR3 has 13 amino acids. From germline, CDR1 is MNHEY and CDR2 SVGEGT. The DNA for the CDR3 is TGTGCCAGCAGTTACGGGCGGGCAGATACGCAGTATTTT. It translates to CASSYGRADTQYF.

The chain links TRBV6-5 to TRBJ2-5; 7 nucleotides line up with TRBD2. There are 14 residues in the CDR3. CDR1 is MNHEY and CDR2 is SVGAGI in the germline V gene. Trimming cost V 8 bases and J 5 bases; bases outside gene matches: 11. In DNA, the CDR3 is TGTGCCAGCGTTCAGGGAGGGTTAGGGGAGACCCAGTACTTC. This encodes CASVQGGLGETQYF.